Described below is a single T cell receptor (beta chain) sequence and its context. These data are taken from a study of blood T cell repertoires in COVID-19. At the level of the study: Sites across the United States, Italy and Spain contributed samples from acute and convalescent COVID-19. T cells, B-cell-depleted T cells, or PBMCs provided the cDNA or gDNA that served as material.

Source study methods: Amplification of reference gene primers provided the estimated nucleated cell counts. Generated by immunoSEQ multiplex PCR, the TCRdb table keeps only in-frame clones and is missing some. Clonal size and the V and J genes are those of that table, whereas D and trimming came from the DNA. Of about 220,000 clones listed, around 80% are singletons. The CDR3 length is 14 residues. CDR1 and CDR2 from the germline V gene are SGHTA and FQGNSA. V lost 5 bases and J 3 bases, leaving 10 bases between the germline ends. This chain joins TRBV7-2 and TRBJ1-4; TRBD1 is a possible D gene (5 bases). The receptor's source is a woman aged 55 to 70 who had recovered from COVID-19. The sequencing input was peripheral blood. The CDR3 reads CASSLPGPNEKLFF. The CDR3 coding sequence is TGTGCCAGCAGCCTACCAGGGCCTAATGAAAAACTGTTTTTT.